The rows below give T cell receptor beta chains drawn from one sample of a study of blood T cell repertoires in COVID-19. Clones were sequenced by immunoSEQ multiplex PCR, and TCRdb holds only the in-frame ones, with some missing. The sample carries approximately 30,000 clones, approximately 88% recorded once. The sequenced sample consisted of peripheral blood. The receptors shown here come from a human donor in a cohort sampled during active COVID-19. Each CDR3 is given with its conserved first and last residue. Each record gives: D gene, V gene, J gene, clone size, CDR3 DNA, CDR3 protein. A D gene is named only where the DNA matches it firmly. The size field is filled for only some rows; it gives once, few, many or a size class.

.	TRBV11-3	TRBJ2-7	.	TGTGCCAGCAGCTTAGGGGGGGTTGGAACCTACGAGCAGTACTTC	CASSLGGVGTYEQYF
TRBD1	TRBV19	TRBJ1-2	.	TGTGCCAGTAGTACCTCGGACAGGAACTATGGCTACACCTTC	CASSTSDRNYGYTF
.	TRBV2	TRBJ2-1	.	TGTGCCAGCAGGTCCACAGGGTTGGGTGAGCAGTTCTTC	CASRSTGLGEQFF
TRBD1	TRBV5-1	TRBJ1-1	.	TGCGCCAGCAGTACCGACAGGGCGGTCACTGAAGCTTTCTTT	CASSTDRAVTEAFF
.	TRBV19	TRBJ2-2	.	TGTGCCAGTAGTATAGAGGGCAGGGGGGCGAACACCGGGGAGCTGTTTTTT	CASSIEGRGANTGELFF
.	TRBV19	TRBJ1-5	few	TGTGCCAGTTTAAGGCAGGGGTATAGCAATCAGCCCCAGCATTTT	CASLRQGYSNQPQHF
.	TRBV9	TRBJ1-6	.	TGTGCCAGCATCCCGCGGGGCCAAACCATATCACCCCTCCACTTT	CASIPRGQTISPLHF
TRBD1	TRBV6-4	TRBJ1-1	once	TGTGCCAGCGGTTGGACAGGGGGCGCGAGGAACACTGAAGCTTTCTTT	CASGWTGGARNTEAFF
.	TRBV19	TRBJ1-1	.	TGTGCCAGTAAGGGGATGAACACTGAAGCTTTCTTT	CASKGMNTEAFF
.	TRBV7-6	TRBJ2-1	.	TGTGCCAGCAGCCTTTATCGGGAGCAAGGTGGGGAGCAGTTCTTC	CASSLYREQGGEQFF
TRBD2	TRBV4-2	TRBJ2-1	.	TGTGCCAGCAGCCAAGACACTAGCGACTCCTACAATGAGCAGTTCTTC	CASSQDTSDSYNEQFF
.	TRBV3-1/TRBV3-2	TRBJ2-3	.	TGTGCCAGCAGCCAGGGACTTCGCACAGATACGCAGTATTTT	CASSQGLRTDTQYF
TRBD2	TRBV7-9	TRBJ2-1	.	TGTGCCAGCAGCTTATTGACTAGCGGGGGGGCCGATGAGCAGTTCTTC	CASSLLTSGGADEQFF
.	TRBV15	TRBJ1-3	.	TGTGCCACCAGACGTAAACAGGGAGGAAACACCATATATTTT	CATRRKQGGNTIYF
.	TRBV5-1	TRBJ2-2	.	TGCGCCAGCAGCTTAGACAGGTCCACGAACACCGGGGAGCTGTTTTTT	CASSLDRSTNTGELFF
.	TRBV5-4	TRBJ2-1	.	TGTGCCAGCAGCTCAACGAAAACTGAGGAGCAGTTCTTC	CASSSTKTEEQFF
.	TRBV6-5	TRBJ1-2	.	TGTGCCAGCGCCCTCCGTAGGACAGCCAACTATGGCTACACCTTC	CASALRRTANYGYTF
TRBD1	TRBV7-8	TRBJ2-1	.	TGTGCCAGCCGGGACAGAGATTACAATGAGCAGTTCTTC	CASRDRDYNEQFF
TRBD2	TRBV20-1	TRBJ2-1	.	TGCAGTGCTAGTCGACTAGCGGGTTCCGGGAATGAGCAGTTCTTC	CSASRLAGSGNEQFF
.	TRBV5-1	TRBJ2-1	.	TGCGCCAGCAGCTTGGGAGGACTCAATAATGAGCAGTTCTTC	CASSLGGLNNEQFF
.	TRBV15	TRBJ2-1	few	TGTGCCACCAGCAGAGATTCTCTGTCCCATGAGCAGTTCTTC	CATSRDSLSHEQFF
.	TRBV6-2/TRBV6-3	TRBJ2-7	once	TGTGCCAGCAGTTCCTTGGGGGGATACGAGCAGTACTTC	CASSSLGGYEQYF
.	TRBV10-1	TRBJ2-7	.	TGCGCCAGCAGCCCAGGAAAAGGGGGTTACGAGCAGTACTTC	CASSPGKGGYEQYF
.	TRBV6-6	TRBJ2-1	.	TGTGCCAGCAACACGCCTTTAGCATCTGAGCAGTTCTTC	CASNTPLASEQFF
TRBD2	TRBV7-8	TRBJ2-7	.	TGTGCCAGCAGCTTTTTAGCGGGAGGCCCCTACGAGCAGTACTTC	CASSFLAGGPYEQYF
TRBD1	TRBV19	TRBJ1-2	.	TGTGCCAGTAGAAAGGCGGGACAGGGGGCGCCCGGCTATGGCTACACCTTC	CASRKAGQGAPGYGYTF
.	TRBV5-1	TRBJ2-1	.	TGCGCCAGCAGGATTACAGATAACAATGAGCAGTTCTTC	CASRITDNNEQFF
.	TRBV19	TRBJ1-6	.	TGTGCCAGTAGTATAGATGGCAATTCACCCCTCCACTTT	CASSIDGNSPLHF
.	TRBV7-8	TRBJ2-2	.	TGTGCCAGCAGCTTAGTTGTGACAGACTTCACCGGGGAGCTGTTTTTT	CASSLVVTDFTGELFF
.	TRBV7-9	TRBJ1-6	.	TGTGCCAGCAGCTTAGGAGACCCAGGGGATCGCCTCCACTTT	CASSLGDPGDRLHF